The 8 T cell receptor beta chains below come from one sample, sequenced in a study of early T cells in non-severe SARS-CoV-2 infection. Each CDR3 protein is one row after TCRdb ran MiXCR on the 5' RACE reads. The data contain approximately 89,000 distinct CDR3 sequences, roughly an eighth of them singletons. Sequencing was done on a sample of whole blood. Receptor source: an adult who was a healthcare worker with PCR-confirmed SARS-CoV-2 infection or an uninfected control (not recorded which).

This clonotype appeared many times. The CDR3: CSASDSLSYEQYF. The CDR3 DNA sequence: TGCAGTGCTAGTGACAGCCTCTCCTACGAGCAGTACTTC. The rearrangement uses TRBV20-1 and TRBJ2-7, with D perhaps TRBD1 (5 bases). Trimming took off 3 bases at V and 0 bases at J, with 9 bases between the two ends. Per the germline V gene, CDR1 is DFQATT and CDR2 is SNEGSKA (reference sequence). This CDR3 is 13 amino acids long.

This chain joins TRBV12-3 or TRBV12-4 and TRBJ1-2; D is ambiguous. Trimming took off 3 bases at V and 4 bases at J, with 9 bases between the two ends. This CDR3 spans 13 amino acids. The CDR3 spells CASSFRRTYGYTF. The CDR3 DNA reads TGTGCCAGCAGTTTTAGGAGGACCTATGGCTACACCTTC.

This clonotype was observed a handful of times. The chain has TRBV7-4 and TRBJ2-3, with a possible D match to TRBD2 (10 bases). Germline V lookup: CDR1 SGHVT, CDR2 SQSDAQ. This CDR3 has 24 amino acids. The V gene lost 4 bases and the J gene lost 1 base, with 39 bases spanning the gap. CDR3 amino acids: CASSSPEQGASSGRRSVGTDTQYF. Here the CDR3 DNA reads TGTGCCAGCAGCTCTCCCGAACAGGGGGCGTCTAGCGGGAGAAGGTCCGTTGGCACAGATACGCAGTATTTT.

CDR3 in amino acids: CASSSGTIRLDIQYF. As DNA, the CDR3 is TGTGCCAGCAGCTCGGGGACCATCAGGCTTGACATTCAGTACTTC. This chain connects TRBV7-9 to TRBJ2-4; possibly TRBD1 or TRBD2 for D (5 bases each). V lost 4 bases and J lost 8, with 18 bases in between. This CDR3 region has 15 residues. CDR1 is SEHNR, CDR2 FQNEAQ, per germline (reference sequence).

V usage is TRBV12-3 or TRBV12-4 and J usage is TRBJ2-7; 11 bases match TRBD2. J gave up 4 bases and V 5 bases, and 7 bases lay outside the gene matches. CDR3 size: 15 residues. The CDR3 sequence: CASSPRLAGSYEQYF. CDR3 nucleotide sequence: TGTGCCAGCAGTCCCCGACTAGCGGGAAGTTACGAGCAGTACTTC.

This chain uses TRBV19 with TRBJ2-1; D unresolved. This CDR3 is 11 amino acids long. The V and J ends lost 6 bases and 10 bases respectively, with 10 bases between them. Germline V gene lookup returns CDR1 LNHDA and CDR2 SQIVND (reference sequence). Here the CDR3 DNA reads TGTGCCAGTAGCATCAGTGGGGAGCAGTTCTTC. Amino acids: CASSISGEQFF.

This clonotype has more than one count but fewer than ten. The chain is built from TRBV30 and TRBJ1-2; tentative D call: TRBD1 (5 bases). Trimming removed 0 bases from V and 7 bases from J, with 9 bases in between. The CDR3 is 12 residues long. Germline CDR1 and CDR2: GTSNPN and SVGIG (reference sequence). The CDR3, as DNA: TGTGCCTGGAGTGTATTCGGGACTGGCTACACCTTC. It translates to CAWSVFGTGYTF.

This clonotype was recorded many times. The rearrangement links TRBV6-5 to TRBJ2-7; D is perhaps TRBD2 (6 bases). The CDR3 runs 14 residues. Germline assignment: CDR1 MNHEY and CDR2 SVGAGI. V was cut by 6 bases and J by 5 bases, with 17 bases left in between. CDR3 bases: TGTGCCAGCAGCCAAGGGGCGGGATACCACGAGCAGTACTTC. Its protein product is CASSQGAGYHEQYF.